Listed here are 27 T cell receptor beta chains from one sample, sequenced in a study of T cell changes during pregnancy in multiple sclerosis. The method was immunoSEQ multiplex PCR; TCRdb's version includes in-frame clones alone and lacks a portion of them. This table holds around 88,000 clones, over 80% found once. The material sequenced was peripheral blood, taken in the first trimester of pregnancy. These receptors all come from a female donor with multiple sclerosis, enrolled in a pregnancy study.

This chain links TRBV2 with TRBJ2-3; TRBD2 matches at 7 bases. The J segment lost 2 bases and the V segment lost 6 bases, leaving 17 bases of the junction unmatched. CDR3 size: 18 residues. From germline, CDR1 is SNHLY and CDR2 FYNNEI. CDR3 amino acids: CASRGEKAGAGNTDTQYF. The CDR3 DNA reads as TGTGCCAGCAGGGGCGAAAAGGCGGGAGCTGGGAACACAGATACGCAGTATTTT.

The chain uses TRBV2 and TRBJ1-5; 12 positions match TRBD1. Germline V gene lookup returns CDR1 SNHLY and CDR2 FYNNEI. The CDR3 loop spans 19 amino acids. J was trimmed by 1 base and V by 5 bases; bases with no gene match: 12. The CDR3 nucleotides are TGTGCCAGCAGTCTCGCCGGGACAGGGGGCTTTAGGAGCAATCAGCCCCAGCATTTT. This encodes CASSLAGTGGFRSNQPQHF.

The chain combines TRBV28 with TRBJ1-4; D not resolved. This CDR3 region has 16 residues. CDR1 is MDHEN, CDR2 SYDVKM, per germline. The ends were cut back, 3 bases at V and 1 base at J, with 12 bases in the middle. Here the CDR3 DNA reads TGTGCCAGCAGTTTCCCCCCGGTTGGAACTAATGAAAAACTGTTTTTT. It encodes CASSFPPVGTNEKLFF.

This chain uses TRBV5-4 with TRBJ2-7, with 8 nucleotides matching TRBD1. Per the germline V gene, CDR1 is SGHNT and CDR2 is YYREEE (reference sequence). The J segment lost 0 bases and the V segment lost 0 bases, leaving 5 bases of the junction unmatched. The CDR3 is made up of 16 amino acids. CDR3: CASSLGDRRSSYEQYF. Written as DNA, the CDR3 is TGTGCCAGCAGCTTGGGGGACAGGCGGAGCTCCTACGAGCAGTACTTC.

This clone was seen once. This chain joins TRBV6-6 and TRBJ1-5; weak D call: TRBD1 (5 bases). The V end lost 8 bases, the J end lost 5 bases, and 22 bases lay between the germline ends. Per germline, CDR1 MNHNY and CDR2 SVGAGI (reference sequence). This CDR3 has 16 residues. The CDR3 DNA follows: TGTGCCAGCTACCCAACGGGGGGTTTTCAGCATCAGCCCCAGCATTTT. It specifies CASYPTGGFQHQPQHF.

The V gene is TRBV6-5, the J gene TRBJ1-4; D call uncertain. The CDR3 is made up of 11 amino acids. V was clipped by 5 bases and J by 8 bases, with 6 bases between them. In germline, CDR1 is MNHEY, CDR2 SVGAGI. CDR3: CASSPGEKLFF. CDR3 DNA sequence: TGTGCCAGCAGTCCTGGCGAAAAACTGTTTTTT.

The chain links TRBV4-2 to TRBJ2-5; 11 bases fit TRBD1. J was trimmed by 6 bases and V by 1 base; bases with no gene match: 7. This CDR3 contains 16 residues. Germline V gene lookup returns CDR1 LGHNA and CDR2 YNFKEQ. The CDR3 spells CASSQGRTGGLKTQYF. For the CDR3, the DNA is TGTGCCAGCAGCCAAGGCCGGACAGGGGGCTTAAAGACCCAGTACTTC.

This chain links TRBV29-1 with TRBJ2-5, with 8 bases identical to TRBD2. Per the germline V gene, CDR1 is SQVTM and CDR2 is ANQGSEA. Germline trimming cut 5 bases from V and 2 bases from J; bases unmatched to any gene: 10. The CDR3 has 15 residues. In DNA, the CDR3 is TGCAGCGTTTGCGTAGCGGGAACCGCACAAGAGACCCAGTACTTC. Translating gives CSVCVAGTAQETQYF.

The chain joins TRBV4-1 to TRBJ1-5; tentatively, D is TRBD1 (5 bases). The V and J ends lost 4 bases and 1 base respectively, with 17 bases between them. Looked up from germline, CDR1 is MGHRA and CDR2 is YSYEKL. This CDR3 contains 17 residues. CDR3 in DNA: TGCGCCAGCAGCCCTAGGTTAGGGGCGCAGAGCAATCAGCCCCAGCATTTT. Translation gives CASSPRLGAQSNQPQHF.

This clone was counted once. This chain uses TRBV9 with TRBJ2-1; no definite D call. The CDR3 contains 13 residues. V lost 0 bases and J lost 5, with 6 bases in between. Looked up from germline, CDR1 is SGDLS and CDR2 is YYNGEE. CDR3 region: CASSVDLHNEQFF. CDR3 coding DNA: TGTGCCAGCAGCGTAGATCTCCACAATGAGCAGTTCTTC.

In its sample, this clone was seen a few times. CDR3 protein: CASSPNPRPDTEAFF. The CDR3 DNA is TGTGCCAGCAGCCCCAATCCTCGCCCAGACACTGAAGCTTTCTTT. The chain links TRBV9 to TRBJ1-1; D is unclear. CDR3 length: 15 amino acids. Between the trimmed V and J ends, which lost 4 bases and 3 bases, there was a span of 16 bases. From germline, CDR1 is SGDLS and CDR2 YYNGEE.

The chain has TRBV11-2 and TRBJ2-1, with 10 nucleotides matching TRBD1. Germline CDR1 SGHAT, CDR2 FQNNGV. This CDR3 region has 15 residues. V was pared by 8 bases and J by 3 bases, with 7 bases of the junction left unmatched. DNA for the CDR3: TGTGCCAGCGAGAACCGGGACAGGGGCTACAATGAGCAGTTCTTC. Encoded protein: CASENRDRGYNEQFF.

This clone has just one count. The V call is TRBV28, the J call TRBJ2-7; D is possibly TRBD2 (6 bases). Trimming took off 3 bases at V and 1 base at J, with 10 bases between the two ends. Germline CDR1 and CDR2: MDHEN and SYDVKM. This CDR3 is built from 14 residues. CDR3 DNA sequence: TGTGCCAGCAGTTTGGCTAGCGCATCCTACGAGCAGTACTTC. Residues: CASSLASASYEQYF.

This chain links TRBV5-1 with TRBJ2-3; a possible D gene is TRBD1 (6 bases). The germline V gene encodes CDR1 SGHRS and CDR2 YFSETQ. The CDR3 is 16 amino acids. Trimming removed 0 bases at V and 1 base at J, with 12 bases between. The DNA of the CDR3 is TGCGCCAGCAGCTTGGGGAACAGGGCGGGCACAGATACGCAGTATTTT. This translates into CASSLGNRAGTDTQYF. Looking up the rest from reference TRBV5-1 and TRBJ2-3 gives the full variable domain: KAGVTQTPRYLIKTRGQQVTLSCSPISGHRSVSWYQQTPGQGLQFLFEYFSETQRNKGNFPGRFSGRQFSNSRSEMNVSTLELGDSALYLCASSLGNRAGTDTQYFGPGTRLTVL.

The V call is TRBV4-3, the J call TRBJ2-7; tentatively, D is TRBD1 (7 bases). This CDR3 region has 16 residues. Per the germline V gene, CDR1 is LGHNA and CDR2 is YSLEER. V was clipped by 0 bases and J by 2 bases, with 14 bases between them. CDR3 loop: CASSQDSGGGPYEQYF. In DNA, the CDR3 is TGCGCCAGCAGCCAAGACAGCGGAGGGGGCCCCTACGAGCAGTACTTC.

This rearrangement joins TRBV28 to TRBJ2-1, with TRBD2 matching over 11 bases. This CDR3 spans 15 amino acids. The V gene's germline CDR1 is MDHEN and CDR2 SYDVKM. Unmatched junction bases numbered 6, after V lost 6 bases and J lost 5 bases. The CDR3 loop reads CASSFTSGSHNEQFF. The CDR3 DNA reads as TGTGCCAGCAGCTTCACTAGCGGGAGTCACAATGAGCAGTTCTTC. The full variable domain, its missing parts supplied by reference TRBV28 and TRBJ2-1, is DVKVTQSSRYLVKRTGEKVFLECVQDMDHENMFWYRQDPGLGLRLIYFSYDVKMKEKGDIPEGYSVSREKKERFSLILESASTNQTSMYLCASSFTSGSHNEQFFGPGTRLTVL.

The rearrangement uses TRBV11-2 and TRBJ2-3; a possible D gene is TRBD2 (5 bases). Germline V gene data show CDR1 as SGHAT and CDR2 as FQNNGV. CDR3 length: 14 residues. Trimming left V 3 bases short and J 4 bases short, with 11 bases between. This CDR3 is CASSLSRDADTQYF. The CDR3 DNA sequence: TGTGCCAGCAGCTTGTCACGGGATGCAGATACGCAGTATTTT.

The chain employs TRBV7-9 and TRBJ2-1, with TRBD1 matching over 8 bases. Germline trimming cut 5 bases from V and 2 bases from J; bases unmatched to any gene: 5. The length of the CDR3 is 15 residues. Germline CDR1 reads SEHNR; CDR2 reads FQNEAQ (reference sequence). CDR3 region: CASSRGQVPYNEQFF. DNA for the CDR3: TGTGCCAGCAGCCGGGGACAGGTCCCCTACAATGAGCAGTTCTTC.

The rearrangement links TRBV10-3 to TRBJ2-1, with 10 bases that match TRBD2. Germline CDR1 is ENHRY and CDR2 is SYGVKD. J was trimmed by 12 bases and V by 6 bases; bases with no gene match: 5. This CDR3 is built from 12 residues. The CDR3, as DNA: TGTGCCATCAGCCTAGCGGGAGAAGTGCAGTTCTTC. Amino acid sequence: CAISLAGEVQFF.

This chain joins TRBV7-2 and TRBJ2-1, with D maybe TRBD1 (5 bases). V gave up 4 bases and J gave up 4 bases, with 14 bases separating them. Per germline, CDR1 SGHTA and CDR2 FQGNSA. The CDR3 covers 15 residues. CDR3 sequence (DNA): TGTGCCAGCAGCTGGGGTCGGACAATGTACAATGAGCAGTTCTTC. As protein: CASSWGRTMYNEQFF.

The chain links TRBV7-6 to TRBJ1-1; 7 bases are shared with TRBD1. From germline, CDR1 is SGHVS and CDR2 FNYEAQ. The length of the CDR3 is 19 residues. With V trimmed by 1 base and J by 4 bases, 18 bases remained unmatched. The CDR3 region is CASSLESSFSGGLGTEAFF. The CDR3, as DNA: TGTGCCAGCAGCTTAGAGAGTAGTTTTTCAGGGGGATTAGGCACTGAAGCTTTCTTT.

This chain uses TRBV6-1 with TRBJ2-5, with 8 bases aligning to TRBD1. Losses at the gene ends were 3 bases for V and 5 bases for J; bases not matched to a gene: 5. Germline values: CDR1 MNHNS, CDR2 SASEGT. There are 14 residues in the CDR3. CDR3 protein: CASSEAGGGETQYF. The CDR3 nucleotides read TGTGCCAGCAGTGAGGCAGGGGGCGGGGAGACCCAGTACTTC.

This chain connects TRBV30 to TRBJ2-3; TRBD1 matches at 8 bases. The junction had 11 bases not matched to a gene; V was cut back by 2 bases and J by 4 bases. The CDR3 consists of 16 residues. CDR1 is GTSNPN, CDR2 SVGIG, per germline (reference sequence). The CDR3 loop is CAWSRKGAGGADTQYF. The CDR3 nucleotides are TGTGCCTGGAGTCGTAAAGGGGCAGGGGGCGCAGATACGCAGTATTTT.

This chain links TRBV28 with TRBJ2-7; 12 bases are shared with TRBD2. Per germline, CDR1 MDHEN and CDR2 SYDVKM. There are 14 residues in the CDR3. V gave up 7 bases and J gave up 3 bases; unmatched junction bases: 4. For the CDR3, the DNA is TGTGCCAGCACTAGCGGGAGGGTATACTACGAGCAGTACTTC. Translated, it gives CASTSGRVYYEQYF.

This rearrangement joins TRBV29-1 to TRBJ2-4; the match to TRBD2 covers 9 bases. The CDR3 is made up of 14 amino acids. V gave up 4 bases and J gave up 8 bases; unmatched junction bases: 9. Germline CDR1 and CDR2: SQVTM and ANQGSEA. The CDR3 loop is CSVGLGGRADIQYF. CDR3 DNA sequence: TGCAGCGTTGGGTTGGGCGGGAGGGCGGACATTCAGTACTTC.

The rearrangement uses TRBV28 and TRBJ2-1, with 8 bases aligning to TRBD2. CDR1 is MDHEN and CDR2 is SYDVKM in the germline V gene. The CDR3 has 17 amino acids. The V segment lost 3 bases and the J segment 4 bases; nucleotides outside the gene matches: 11. CDR3 sequence: CASSLGMTSALYNEQFF. The DNA of the CDR3 is TGTGCCAGCAGTTTGGGTATGACTAGCGCCTTATACAATGAGCAGTTCTTC.

This chain connects TRBV7-6 to TRBJ1-2, with TRBD1 matching 7 bases. CDR3 length equals 13 residues. V dropped 5 bases and J dropped 8; count of bases not matched to a gene: 8. CDR1 and CDR2 (germline): SGHVS, FNYEAQ. CDR3 sequence: CASSPDRVGGYTF. As DNA, the CDR3 is TGTGCCAGCAGCCCAGACAGGGTCGGCGGCTACACCTTC. Supplemented by reference TRBV7-6 and TRBJ1-2, the full variable domain reads GAGVSQSPRYKVTKRGQDVALRCDPISGHVSLYWYRQALGQGPEFLTYFNYEAQQDKSGLPNDRFSAERPEGSISTLTIQRTEQRDSAMYRCASSPDRVGGYTFGSGTRLTVV.